The 15 T cell receptor beta chains reported below all come from one sample, sequenced in a study of shared clonotypes between healthy human individuals. The assay was immunoSEQ multiplex PCR, and TCRdb's table has in-frame clones only and misses some. Altogether 900,000 to 1,200,000 clones are present, 70% to 80% being singletons, with the ten largest covering 0.5% to 0.65%. The sample comprised memory CD4+ T cells from PBMCs. As for subset: CD45RA-negative fraction. These receptors all stem from a man between 18 and 29 years old in good health. Some clones in this sample may be carry-over from other donors' samples.

Turning to this clone: The sample holds other DNA sequences that translate to the same CDR3. This chain connects TRBV20-1 to TRBJ1-2, with D perhaps matching TRBD1 (6 bases). From germline, CDR1 is DFQATT and CDR2 SNEGSKA (reference sequence). Trimming took 3 bases from V and 8 from J, leaving 10 bases between them. This CDR3 has 11 residues. The CDR3, as DNA: TGCAGTGCTAGCAGGGGCGAAGGCTACACCTTC. It yields the protein CSASRGEGYTF.

V gene TRBV28 combines with J gene TRBJ2-1; 12 bases are shared with TRBD2. After removal of 5 bases from V and 8 bases from J, the junction contained 4 bases not matched to a gene. Germline values: CDR1 MDHEN, CDR2 SYDVKM. The CDR3 has 14 residues. The CDR3 region is CASSQTSGSYEQFF. The CDR3, as DNA: TGTGCCAGCAGTCAGACTAGCGGGAGCTATGAGCAGTTCTTC.

This clone was picked up a small number of times. The chain employs TRBV18 and TRBJ1-3; tentatively, D is TRBD1 (6 bases). The V gene's germline CDR1 is KGHSH and CDR2 LQKENI. The CDR3 is 15 amino acids. V lost 4 bases and J lost 4, with 14 bases in between. The CDR3 nucleotides read TGTGCCAGCTCACGCCAGGGGTTGTCGGGAAACACCATATATTTT. Its translation: CASSRQGLSGNTIYF.

The gene calls are TRBV5-1 and TRBJ2-7, with unresolved D. The germline V gene has CDR1 SGHRS and CDR2 YFSETQ. This CDR3 has 13 amino acids. The V gene lost 1 base and the J gene lost 2 bases, with 7 bases spanning the gap. The DNA for the CDR3 is TGCGCCAGCAGCTTGACCGCTCCCTACGAGCAGTACTTC. It specifies CASSLTAPYEQYF.

As to this clone: Its ends do not fully match the called genes, so a read error is possible. This sequence joins TRBV5-1 and TRBJ2-5; 9 bases line up with TRBD2. Germline V gene sequence: CDR1 SGHRS, CDR2 YFSETQ. The CDR3 runs 15 residues. CDR3: CAGSLTTSGEETQYF. The CDR3 DNA reads as TGCGCCGGCAGCTTGACGACTAGCGGAGAAGAGACCCAGTACTTC.

This chain uses TRBV4-1 with TRBJ1-2; 8 nucleotides agree with TRBD1. Trimming removed 2 bases from V and 8 bases from J; junction bases left unmatched: 10. Germline-derived CDR1 and CDR2 are MGHRA and YSYEKL. The CDR3 loop spans 15 amino acids. The CDR3 sequence is CASSQPTDRAKGYTF. The CDR3 DNA sequence: TGCGCCAGCAGCCAACCGACGGACAGGGCCAAAGGCTACACCTTC.

This clone came up a few times. J is TRBJ2-1 and V is TRBV9; no firm D call. The ends were cut back, 0 bases at V and 9 bases at J, with 13 bases in the middle. CDR3 size: 14 residues. Germline V lookup: CDR1 SGDLS, CDR2 YYNGEE. The CDR3 DNA is TGTGCCAGCAGCGTAGTATCTAGTAGGGTTGAGCAGTTCTTC. Protein sequence: CASSVVSSRVEQFF.

This clone turned up a few times. The V gene is TRBV12-5, the J gene TRBJ1-5; 11 positions match TRBD1. The CDR3 extends over 18 amino acids. The germline V gene encodes CDR1 LGHNT and CDR2 FRNRAP. The V segment lost 4 bases and the J segment 2 bases; nucleotides outside the gene matches: 10. For the CDR3, the DNA is TGTGCTAGTGGTTGGACCGGGACAGGGGGTGGTGGCAATCAGCCCCAGCATTTT. Residues: CASGWTGTGGGGNQPQHF.

V usage is TRBV7-2 and J usage is TRBJ1-4, with unresolved D. Germline V CDR1 and CDR2: SGHTA, FQGNSA. The CDR3 is made up of 14 amino acids. Between the trimmed V and J ends, which lost 5 bases and 8 bases, there was a span of 15 bases. The CDR3 sequence: CASSRYQDPEKLFF. The DNA of the CDR3 is TGTGCCAGCAGCCGGTACCAGGACCCCGAAAAACTGTTTTTT.

Regarding this clone: Other DNA sequences in the same sample also yield this CDR3. The chain uses TRBV18 and TRBJ1-2, with D tentatively TRBD1 (5 bases). Trimming took 4 bases from V and 5 from J, leaving 11 bases between them. Per germline, CDR1 KGHSH and CDR2 LQKENI. CDR3 length: 13 amino acids. CDR3 loop: CASSLDSGYGYTF. The CDR3 coding sequence is TGTGCCAGCTCACTCGACAGCGGGTATGGCTACACCTTC. Complete variable domain (other parts from reference TRBV18 and TRBJ1-2): NAGVMQNPRHLVRRRGQEARLRCSPMKGHSHVYWYRQLPEEGLKFMVYLQKENIIDESGMPKERFSAEFPKEGPSILRIQQVVRGDSAAYFCASSLDSGYGYTFGSGTRLTVV.

On this clone: This sample includes further DNA sequences coding for the same CDR3. The chain recombines TRBV5-6 with TRBJ2-7; TRBD1 is a possible D gene (6 bases). The CDR3 runs 14 residues. CDR1 is SGHDT and CDR2 is YYEEEE in the germline V gene. The V end was cut by 5 bases, the J end by 3 bases, with 15 bases between. The CDR3 DNA sequence: TGTGCCAGCAGTTTTGACAGGTTAAGCTACGAGCAGTACTTC. This gives the protein CASSFDRLSYEQYF.

The CDR3 bases are TGTGCCAGCAGCTCCCCAGGGCTCCGTGGCTACACCTTC. The encoded protein is CASSSPGLRGYTF. The chain is built from TRBV7-9 and TRBJ1-2; D perhaps matches TRBD1 (5 bases). Germline CDR1 reads SEHNR; CDR2 reads FQNEAQ (reference sequence). CDR3 length: 13 amino acids. The germline V and J ends were trimmed by 4 bases and 7 bases, with 13 bases remaining between them. Full variable domain (rest looked up from reference TRBV7-9 and TRBJ1-2): DTGVSQNPRHKITKRGQNVTFRCDPISEHNRLYWYRQTLGQGPEFLTYFQNEAQLEKSRLLSDRFSAERPKGSFSTLEIQRTEQGDSAMYLCASSSPGLRGYTFGSGTRLTVV.

The V and J genes are TRBV7-3 and TRBJ2-1; no definite D call. Germline values: CDR1 SGHTA, CDR2 FQGTGA. Trimming removed 6 bases from V and 4 bases from J, with 16 bases in between. The CDR3 runs 15 residues. CDR3: CASSKGLVSYNEQFF. In DNA form, the CDR3 reads TGTGCCAGCAGTAAAGGGCTAGTTTCTTACAATGAGCAGTTCTTC.

The chain links TRBV7-8 to TRBJ2-7; D unclear. Germline CDR1 SGHVS, CDR2 FQNEAQ. This CDR3 is 16 amino acids long. Between the trimmed V and J ends, which lost 5 bases and 5 bases, there was a span of 22 bases. As DNA, the CDR3 is TGTGCCAGCAGCACCTCCCCGCCCGGATCGCCTGACGAGCAGTACTTC. As protein: CASSTSPPGSPDEQYF.

This clone was recorded only once. This chain uses TRBV11-2 with TRBJ2-7, with a tentative D call TRBD2 (7 bases). Germline V lookup: CDR1 SGHAT, CDR2 FQNNGV. This CDR3 is 14 amino acids long. With 1 base removed from V and 5 bases from J, the gap between germline ends came to 12 bases. CDR3 region: CASSLGFGGHEQYF. The CDR3 region has the DNA TGTGCCAGCAGCTTAGGGTTCGGGGGGCACGAGCAGTACTTC.